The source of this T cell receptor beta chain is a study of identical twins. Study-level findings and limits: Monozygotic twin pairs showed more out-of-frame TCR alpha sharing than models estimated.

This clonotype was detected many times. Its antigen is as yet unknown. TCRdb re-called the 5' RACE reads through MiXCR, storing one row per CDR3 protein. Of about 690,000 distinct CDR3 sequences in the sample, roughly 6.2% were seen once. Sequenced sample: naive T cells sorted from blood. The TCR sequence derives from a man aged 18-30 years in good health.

The DNA of the CDR3 is TGCAGCGTTGGTAGGACTAGCGGGAGGACAGATACGCAGTATTTT. Translating gives CSVGRTSGRTDTQYF. The chain links TRBV29-1 to TRBJ2-3; 14 bases are a match to TRBD2. The germline gives CDR1 SQVTM, CDR2 ANQGSEA. This CDR3 has 15 residues. Trimming cost V 4 bases and J 3 bases; bases outside gene matches: 3.